This T cell receptor beta chain was documented in a study of blood T cell repertoires in COVID-19 (dated by TCRdb to between 2020 and 2021). For the study in its entirety: Samples from collaborators originated in the United States, Italy and Spain and spanned both the acute and convalescent phases of COVID-19. The prospective study material was composed of cDNA or gDNA derived from T cells, B-cell-depleted T cells, or PBMCs. The samples were drawn from two sources: the first 160 participants of the ongoing ImmuneRACE study, and approximately 1,300 subjects contributed by 6 global collaborators. A de-identified subject ID, COVID-19 status, age in years and sex were almost always included in the sample metadata. The repertoires were released in a freely available public database intended as a resource for research on the immune response to SARS-CoV-2. Deeply sampled blood TCRbeta repertoires from subjects exposed to, actively infected with, or recovered from COVID-19 were included in the dataset. Where HLA class I and class II types were available, the types were taken from metadata supplied by the sample provider, not from assay-based typing. What the work shows at the level of the full study, not this receptor alone: How much clinical and demographic metadata was included differed by source and by participant, and the metadata was provided uncurated.

TCRbeta CDR3 regions were amplified from genomic DNA using the immunoSEQ Assay, a bias-controlled multiplex PCR. The study's processing was this. The number of nucleated cells in each sample was estimated from the amplification of reference gene primers within the assay. Sequence reads were collapsed and filtered to measure the absolute abundance of every unique TCRbeta CDR3 rearrangement. Productive Simpson clonality was computed per sample as the square root of Simpson's diversity index over productive rearrangements. TCRdb holds this immuneACCESS table with in-frame rearrangements only. Some clones are missing; in checked studies, unresolved V genes explain under half, and the rest has no known cause. V, J and clone size were drawn from that table, and D and trimming were deduced from the DNA. This sample gives about 240,000 clones in total; around 86% of them show up just once. The ten largest clones represent roughly an eighth of the sample.

Its CDR3 holds 15 amino acids, cysteine through phenylalanine. Of all the DNA, just the CDR3 is kept, 45 bases in frame from base 1. Collaborating institutions collected whole blood in K2EDTA tubes following their own protocols. For TCRbeta analysis, collaborators shipped samples as frozen whole blood, isolated PBMCs, or DNA extracted from either of those sample types. Points on this clone: Its antigen is still unknown. No much larger clone is present one base from it, and per-base qualities are unavailable.

Sequencing used peripheral blood. This TCR came from a man older than 75 with acute or convalescent COVID-19. The sequence joins TRBV21-1 to TRBJ1-1; the table names TRBD1, a call not compared with the DNA. TRBV21-1 has pseudogene status. CDR3 protein: CASNLRQGSNTEAFF. The bases read TGTGCCAGCAACCTTAGACAGGGCTCGAACACTGAAGCTTTCTTT.